This T cell receptor beta chain was captured by sequencing in a study of cytomegalovirus exposure and HLA in healthy donors. Findings and caveats of the study: For cytomegalovirus status, the classifier reportedly gave diagnoses with high specificity and sensitivity. Apart from CMV serostatus, no immune exposure information was available.

Germline CDR1 reads MNHEY; CDR2 reads SMNVEV (reference sequence). The CDR3 is made up of 13 amino acids. The PCR used 60 Vbeta and 13 Jbeta primers. The repertoire was sequenced with immunoSEQ multiplex PCR; TCRdb's copy has only in-frame clones and lacks some. The table records more than 95,000 clones, about 10% of them present only once. This clone was counted a few times. The antigen is not known. At one of its ends the junction is not consistent with the germline gene, which may arise from a read error. The sample was PBMCs. The rearrangement uses TRBV27 and TRBJ2-7, with TRBD2 matching 8 bases. The clonotype originates from a man aged 25-45 years in good health and CMV-seronegative. For the CDR3, the DNA is TGTGCCAGCAGGGGTAGCGGGGCCGGAGAGCGGTACTTC. Translated, it gives CASRGSGAGERYF.